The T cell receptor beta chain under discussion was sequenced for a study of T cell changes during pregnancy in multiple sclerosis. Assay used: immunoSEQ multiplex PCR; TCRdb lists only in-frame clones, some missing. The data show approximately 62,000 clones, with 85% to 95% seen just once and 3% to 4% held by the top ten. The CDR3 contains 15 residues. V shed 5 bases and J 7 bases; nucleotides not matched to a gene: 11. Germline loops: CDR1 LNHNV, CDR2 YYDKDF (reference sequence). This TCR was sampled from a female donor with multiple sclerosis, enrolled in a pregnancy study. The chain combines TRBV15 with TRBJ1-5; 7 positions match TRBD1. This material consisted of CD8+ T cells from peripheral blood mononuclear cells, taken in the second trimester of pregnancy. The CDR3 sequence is CATSPIDRVNQPQHF. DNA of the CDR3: TGTGCCACCAGCCCCATCGACAGGGTTAACCAGCCCCAGCATTTT.